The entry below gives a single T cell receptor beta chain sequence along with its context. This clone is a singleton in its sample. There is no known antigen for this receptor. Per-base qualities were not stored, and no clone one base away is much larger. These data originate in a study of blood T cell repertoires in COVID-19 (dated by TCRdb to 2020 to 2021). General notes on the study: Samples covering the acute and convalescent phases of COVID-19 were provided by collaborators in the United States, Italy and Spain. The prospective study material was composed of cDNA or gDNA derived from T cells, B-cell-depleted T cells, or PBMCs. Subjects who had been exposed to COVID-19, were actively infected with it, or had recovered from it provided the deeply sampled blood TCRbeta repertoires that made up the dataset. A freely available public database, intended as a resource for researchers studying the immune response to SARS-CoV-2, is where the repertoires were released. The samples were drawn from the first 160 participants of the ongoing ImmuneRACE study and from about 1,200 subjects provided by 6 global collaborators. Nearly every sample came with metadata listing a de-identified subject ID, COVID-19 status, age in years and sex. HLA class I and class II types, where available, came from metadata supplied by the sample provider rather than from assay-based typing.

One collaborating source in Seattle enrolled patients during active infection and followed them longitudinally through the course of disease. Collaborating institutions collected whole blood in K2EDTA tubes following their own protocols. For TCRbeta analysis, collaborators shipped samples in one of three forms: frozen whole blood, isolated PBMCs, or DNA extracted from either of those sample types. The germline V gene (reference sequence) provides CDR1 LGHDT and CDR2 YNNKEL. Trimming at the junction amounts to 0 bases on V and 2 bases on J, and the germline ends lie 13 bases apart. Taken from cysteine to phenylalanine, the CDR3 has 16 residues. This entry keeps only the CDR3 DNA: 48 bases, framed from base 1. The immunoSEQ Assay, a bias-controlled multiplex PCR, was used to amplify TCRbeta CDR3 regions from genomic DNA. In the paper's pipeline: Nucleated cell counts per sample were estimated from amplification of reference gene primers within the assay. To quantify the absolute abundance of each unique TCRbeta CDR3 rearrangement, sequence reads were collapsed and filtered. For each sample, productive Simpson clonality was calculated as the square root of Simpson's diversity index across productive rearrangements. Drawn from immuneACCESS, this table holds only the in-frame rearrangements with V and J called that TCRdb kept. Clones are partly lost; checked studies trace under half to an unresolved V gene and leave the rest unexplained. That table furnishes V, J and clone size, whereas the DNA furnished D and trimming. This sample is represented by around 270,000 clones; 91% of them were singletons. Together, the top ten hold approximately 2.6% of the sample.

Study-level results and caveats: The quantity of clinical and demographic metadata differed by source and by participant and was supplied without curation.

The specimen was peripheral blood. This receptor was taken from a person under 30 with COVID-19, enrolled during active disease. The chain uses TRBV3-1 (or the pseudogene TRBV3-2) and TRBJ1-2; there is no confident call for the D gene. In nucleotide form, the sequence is TGTGCCAGCAGCCAAGAGTCCGCTACCCCCAACTATGGCTACACCTTC. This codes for CASSQESATPNYGYTF.